The 12 T cell receptor beta chains given below trace back to one sample, sequenced in a study of T cells in Graves' hyperthyroidism and ophthalmopathy. RNA transcripts gave rise to amplified TCR beta CDR3 regions. HTBI primers were employed in a first-round RT-PCR of the TCR CDR3. Each CDR3 protein gets one entry after TCRdb re-called the multiplex PCR reads with MiXCR. Among roughly 350,000 distinct CDR3 sequences, roughly 15% were seen once, and the ten largest hold 15% to 20%. Specimen: blood. The receptors come from a woman aged 25 to 39 with Graves' ophthalmopathy.

This clonotype was counted at least ten times. V gene TRBV20-1 combines with J gene TRBJ2-1; 11 nucleotides align to TRBD2. The CDR3 has 16 amino acids. Germline V CDR1 and CDR2: DFQATT, SNEGSKA (reference sequence). V was clipped by 6 bases and J by 2 bases; unmatched bases: 9. CDR3: CSATGELAGAYNEQFF. In DNA, the CDR3 is TGCAGTGCCACGGGTGAACTAGCGGGGGCCTACAATGAGCAGTTCTTC.

This clonotype was picked up many times. The V gene is TRBV5-6, the J gene TRBJ2-5; possible D gene TRBD2, 6 bases. The CDR3 is 14 residues long. Germline V CDR1 and CDR2: SGHDT, YYEEEE. The V and J ends lost 4 bases and 6 bases respectively, with 16 bases between them. In DNA form, the CDR3 reads TGTGCCAGCAGCATAGGGGACTTAGGAAAGACCCAGTACTTC. This sequence encodes CASSIGDLGKTQYF.

This clonotype has at least ten counts. The V call is TRBV9, the J call TRBJ2-2; no reliable D call. Germline V gene data show CDR1 as SGDLS and CDR2 as YYNGEE. This CDR3 comprises 16 residues. The ends were cut back, 1 base at V and 2 bases at J, with 12 bases in the middle. CDR3 region: CASSVPGALNTGELFF. For the CDR3, the DNA is TGTGCCAGCAGCGTACCCGGCGCCTTAAACACCGGGGAGCTGTTTTTT.

This clonotype was counted at least ten times. This sequence joins TRBV12-5 and TRBJ1-4; D is undetermined. Germline-derived CDR1 and CDR2 are LGHNT and FRNRAP. The CDR3 spans 16 residues. V gave up 4 bases and J gave up 2 bases, with 14 bases separating them. CDR3 DNA sequence: TGTGCTAGTGGTTACGATAAGGGTTTGACTAATGAAAAACTGTTTTTT. Its protein is CASGYDKGLTNEKLFF.

This clonotype was seen only a few times. This sequence joins TRBV5-1 and TRBJ2-5; 7 bases are a match to TRBD2. V shed 0 bases, J shed 2 bases, and the junction held 7 bases outside the gene matches. CDR1 is SGHRS and CDR2 is YFSETQ in the germline V gene. The CDR3 runs to 16 residues. The CDR3 nucleotides are TGCGCCAGCAGCTTGGCCAGGGAGGGGTGGCAAGAGACCCAGTACTTC. Its translation is CASSLAREGWQETQYF.

This clonotype occurred many times. This chain joins TRBV28 and TRBJ1-1; D perhaps matches TRBD1 (5 bases). CDR1 is MDHEN and CDR2 is SYDVKM in the germline V gene. The CDR3 has 17 amino acids. Trimming removed 4 bases at V and 0 bases at J, with 18 bases between. The CDR3 loop is CASSSSLRGYVNTEAFF. The CDR3, as DNA: TGTGCCAGCAGTTCTTCTTTAAGGGGCTATGTGAACACTGAAGCTTTCTTT.

This clonotype was counted ten times or more. This chain joins TRBV29-1 and TRBJ1-1, with no clear D. Germline V gives CDR1 SQVTM, CDR2 ANQGSEA. This CDR3 has 10 residues. Trimming removed 7 bases from V and 0 bases from J, with 3 bases in between. The CDR3 DNA reads TGCAGCGCCATGAACACTGAAGCTTTCTTT. Protein: CSAMNTEAFF.

This clonotype came up many times. This chain links TRBV28 with TRBJ1-1; tentative D call: TRBD1 (5 bases). Germline V gene sequence: CDR1 MDHEN, CDR2 SYDVKM. The CDR3 is made up of 14 amino acids. Trimming removed 2 bases from V and 6 bases from J, with 13 bases in between. The CDR3 DNA sequence: TGTGCCAGCAGTTTAGCCCCCGGAGGGGCTGAAGCTTTCTTT. This encodes CASSLAPGGAEAFF.

This clonotype turned up a few times. The chain joins TRBV9 to TRBJ2-1; D is uncertain. CDR3 length: 14 residues. CDR1 and CDR2 (germline): SGDLS, YYNGEE. V was trimmed by 0 bases and J by 9 bases, leaving 13 bases between them. The CDR3 here is CASSVELVTVEQFF. CDR3 sequence (DNA): TGTGCCAGCAGCGTAGAGCTAGTCACTGTTGAGCAGTTCTTC.

About this clonotype: This may come from a read error, since a much larger clone is one base off. V and J are TRBV6-2 or TRBV6-3 and TRBJ1-5; D is uncertain. Germline assignment: CDR1 MNHEY and CDR2 SVGEGT. This CDR3 is 14 amino acids long. Trimming pared 8 bases from V and 2 bases from J, leaving 13 bases between. CDR3 nucleotide sequence: TGTGCCAGCCCAAGGGAATTCGGCAATCAGCCCCAGCATTTT. Its protein is CASPREFGNQPQHF.

This clonotype was recorded many times. The chain links TRBV12-3 or TRBV12-4 to TRBJ2-7; 8 bases agree with TRBD1. The length of the CDR3 is 14 residues. The junction had 11 bases not matched to a gene; V was cut back by 5 bases and J by 8 bases. The CDR3 reads CASSLPGQEAKQYF. The CDR3 DNA is TGTGCCAGCAGTCTACCGGGACAGGAGGCAAAGCAGTACTTC.

This clonotype was seen repeatedly, ten times or more. The chain uses TRBV11-1 and TRBJ2-1; TRBD1 is a possible D gene (6 bases). Germline CDR1 reads SGHAT; CDR2 reads FQDESV (reference sequence). The CDR3 is 15 residues long. Trimming took off 5 bases at V and 7 bases at J, with 18 bases between the two ends. The CDR3 DNA is TGTGCCAGCAGCCCCTGGACAGAGTTCTGGAATGAGCAGTTCTTC. Encoded protein: CASSPWTEFWNEQFF.